This T cell receptor (beta chain) comes out of a study of shared clonotypes between healthy human individuals. General observations from the study: Investigators collected only blood, and repertoires in tissues likely differ.

Sequencing used immunoSEQ multiplex PCR; TCRdb keeps in-frame clones, though not all of them. The table has about 820,000 clones, around 93% seen once. This clone has ten or more counts. The antigen is unknown. The CDR3 extends over 13 amino acids. From germline, CDR1 is SEHNR and CDR2 FQNEAQ (reference sequence). V was pared by 5 bases and J by 7 bases, with 12 bases between. Naive-designated CD8 cells lacked CD45RO, were positively enriched for CCR7, and omitted terminally differentiated effector memory CD45RA+ cells. The sequenced sample consisted of naive CD8+ T cells sorted from blood. The receptor was derived from a man aged 25-45 years in good health. This chain uses TRBV7-9 with TRBJ2-1; D is unclear. The CDR3 bases are TGTGCCAGCAGCGTAACGATGGGGAATGAGCAGTTCTTC. Translating it yields CASSVTMGNEQFF.